This T cell receptor beta chain was recorded in a study of T cell responses to AZD1222 COVID-19 vaccine. Study-wide findings and caveats: Spike-wide coverage was observed for vaccine-associated CD4 TCRs, with dominant responses at 160-218 and 743-854. All repertoire sampling was performed exclusively after the peak T cell response. Nearly half of spike-specific TCRs reportedly go after variant regions that carry no mutations. When two AZD1222 doses had been given, Spike-specific TCR breadth and depth rose.

To note about this clone: The antigen remains unidentified.

Data came from immunoSEQ multiplex PCR; TCRdb stores just in-frame clones and leaves some out. The sample consists of around 100,000 clones, more than 65% of them appearing once. The ends were cut back, 5 bases at V and 1 base at J, with 8 bases in the middle. The CDR3 consists of 14 residues. The germline V gene encodes CDR1 KGHDR and CDR2 SFDVKD. The source of this sequence is an adult in good health. Sequenced material: peripheral blood, taken on day 0 of AZD1222 vaccination. The chain uses TRBV24-1 and TRBJ1-5, with a weak D call TRBD1 (5 bases). Here the CDR3 DNA reads TGTGCCACCAGTGTAGGGGCGAGCAATCAGCCCCAGCATTTT. This translates into CATSVGASNQPQHF.